This T cell receptor beta chain is from a study of Graves' ophthalmopathy and Graves' hyperthyroidism. Study findings and constraints: Clonotypes were expanded in thyroid at above 0.001 frequency, and most also appeared in blood.

Stable hyperthyroidism meant no progression to ophthalmopathy within 18 months of follow-up. Hyperthyroidism patients were newly diagnosed, under 2 months' duration, aged 18 to 65. Pregnant or lactating patients and those with other autoimmune diseases or uncontrolled infections were excluded. Amplified material comprised TCR beta CDR3 regions derived from RNA transcripts. HTBI primers were used in a first-round RT-PCR, which preceded a second-round multiplex PCR. A single record per CDR3 protein comes from TCRdb applying MiXCR to the multiplex PCR reads. The sample includes hundreds of thousands of distinct CDR3 sequences, 20% to 25% of them seen just once. Remarks on this clonotype: The antigen is unknown. Possible read error: a much larger clone is one base away.

CDR1 is SGHRS, CDR2 YFSETQ, per germline. This CDR3 comprises 13 residues. What was sequenced was peripheral blood. The chain couples TRBV5-1 to TRBJ1-1; D unresolved. The receptor comes from a woman aged 18-29 years with stable Graves' hyperthyroidism. Some clones in this sample may be carry-over from other donors' samples. The CDR3 here is CASSLAGVTESFF. In DNA, the CDR3 is TGCGCCAGCAGCTTGGCCGGCGTCACTGAATCTTTCTTT.